This TCR beta chain comes out of a study of blood T cells in healthy people across ages. General study findings and limits: It was not known whether donors were CMV positive (a possible confounder of expanded clonotype changes). A strong correlation between TCR beta diversity and naive T cell percentage was seen.

V dropped 3 bases and J dropped 4; count of bases not matched to a gene: 5. The CDR3 extends over 16 amino acids. In germline, CDR1 is DFQATT, CDR2 SNEGSKA (reference sequence). The authors ran a second PCR of 7 to 11 cycles using a sample-barcoded 5' primer and a J-beta primer mix. TCRdb re-called the 5' RACE reads through MiXCR, storing one row per CDR3 protein. This repertoire shows roughly 860,000 distinct CDR3 sequences, roughly 60% found once; its top ten account for 28%. Comment on this clonotype: Its specificity is not known.

Every donor contributed about 10 milliliters of peripheral blood by blood draw. The sequence was collected from a man aged 30 to 39 in good health. The chain combines TRBV20-1 with TRBJ1-6, with TRBD1 matching over 11 bases. Input material: blood. The CDR3 sequence is CSARDRGQTYNSPLHF. The CDR3 DNA follows: TGCAGTGCTAGGGACAGGGGGCAGACTTATAATTCACCCCTCCACTTT.